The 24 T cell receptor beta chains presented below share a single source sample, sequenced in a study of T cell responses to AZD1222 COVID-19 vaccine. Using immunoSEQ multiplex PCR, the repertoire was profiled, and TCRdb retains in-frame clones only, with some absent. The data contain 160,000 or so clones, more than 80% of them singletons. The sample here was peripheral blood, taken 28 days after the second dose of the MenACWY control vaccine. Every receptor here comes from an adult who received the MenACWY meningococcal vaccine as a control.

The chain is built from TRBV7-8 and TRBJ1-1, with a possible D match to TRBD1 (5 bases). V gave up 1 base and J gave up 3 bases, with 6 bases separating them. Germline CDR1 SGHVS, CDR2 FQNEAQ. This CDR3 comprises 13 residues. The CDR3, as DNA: TGTGCCAGCAGCTTAGTGGGGGACACTGAAGCTTTCTTT. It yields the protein CASSLVGDTEAFF.

The CDR3 sequence: CASSLWTGGQETQYF. CDR3 nucleotide sequence: TGCGCCAGCAGCTTGTGGACGGGTGGACAAGAGACCCAGTACTTC. The gene calls are TRBV5-1 and TRBJ2-5; the D is unclear. The V gene lost 1 base and the J gene lost 2 bases, with 12 bases spanning the gap. The CDR3 extends over 15 amino acids. CDR1 and CDR2 from the germline V gene are SGHRS and YFSETQ.

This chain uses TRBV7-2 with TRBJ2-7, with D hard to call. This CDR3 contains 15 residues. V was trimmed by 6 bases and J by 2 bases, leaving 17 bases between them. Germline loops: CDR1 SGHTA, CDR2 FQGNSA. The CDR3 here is CASSPQFGGAYEQYF. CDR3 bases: TGTGCCAGCAGTCCACAGTTCGGCGGAGCCTACGAGCAGTACTTC.

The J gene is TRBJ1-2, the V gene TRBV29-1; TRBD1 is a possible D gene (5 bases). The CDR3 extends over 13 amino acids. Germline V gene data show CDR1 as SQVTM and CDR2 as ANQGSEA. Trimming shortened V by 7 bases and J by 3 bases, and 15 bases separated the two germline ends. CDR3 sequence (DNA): TGCAGCGCCGAAGGGACGGACCACTATGGCTACACCTTC. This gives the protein CSAEGTDHYGYTF.

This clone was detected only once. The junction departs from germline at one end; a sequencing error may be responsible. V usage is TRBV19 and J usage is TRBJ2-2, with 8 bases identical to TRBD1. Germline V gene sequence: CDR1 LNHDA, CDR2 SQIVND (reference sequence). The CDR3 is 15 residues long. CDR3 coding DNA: TGTGCCAGTACCCGGGACAGGAGTGGCACCGGGGAGTTGTTTTTT. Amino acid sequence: CASTRDRSGTGELFF.

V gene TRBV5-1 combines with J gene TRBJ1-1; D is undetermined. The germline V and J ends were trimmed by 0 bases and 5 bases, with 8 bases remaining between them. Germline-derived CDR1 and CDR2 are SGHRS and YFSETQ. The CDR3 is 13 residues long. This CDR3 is CASSLAEVTEAFF. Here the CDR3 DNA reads TGCGCCAGCAGCTTGGCCGAGGTGACTGAAGCTTTCTTT.

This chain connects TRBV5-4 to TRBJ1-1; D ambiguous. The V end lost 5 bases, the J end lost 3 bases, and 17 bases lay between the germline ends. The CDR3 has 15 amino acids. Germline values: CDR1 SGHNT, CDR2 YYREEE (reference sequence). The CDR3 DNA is TGTGCCAGCAGGCCTGGTGCGGCGGCGGACACTGAAGCTTTCTTT. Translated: CASRPGAAADTEAFF.

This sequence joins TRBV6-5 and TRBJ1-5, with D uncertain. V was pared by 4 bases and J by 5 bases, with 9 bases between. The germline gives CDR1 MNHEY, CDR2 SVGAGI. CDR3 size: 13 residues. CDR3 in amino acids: CASSLRSHQPQHF. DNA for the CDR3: TGTGCCAGCAGTTTACGTTCCCATCAGCCCCAGCATTTT.

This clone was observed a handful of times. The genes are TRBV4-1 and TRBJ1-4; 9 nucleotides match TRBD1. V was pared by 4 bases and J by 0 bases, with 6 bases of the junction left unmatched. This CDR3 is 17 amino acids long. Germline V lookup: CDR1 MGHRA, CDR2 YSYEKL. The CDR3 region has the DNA TGCGCCAGCAGCCGGGGGACAGGGCGGGCAACTAATGAAAAACTGTTTTTT. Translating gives CASSRGTGRATNEKLFF.

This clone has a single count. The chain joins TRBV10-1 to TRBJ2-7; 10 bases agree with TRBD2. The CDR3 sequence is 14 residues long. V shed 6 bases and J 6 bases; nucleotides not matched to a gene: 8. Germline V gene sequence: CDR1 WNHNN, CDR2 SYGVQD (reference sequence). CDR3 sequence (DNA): TGCGCCAGCAGCCCGTGGGTAGCGGGAGGCGAGCAGTACTTC. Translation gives CASSPWVAGGEQYF.

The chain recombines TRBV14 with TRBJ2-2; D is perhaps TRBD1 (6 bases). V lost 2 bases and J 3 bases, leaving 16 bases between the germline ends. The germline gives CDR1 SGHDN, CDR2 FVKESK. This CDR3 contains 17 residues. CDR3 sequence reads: CASSQYDRDTYTGELFF. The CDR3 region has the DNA TGTGCCAGCAGCCAATATGATCGGGACACATACACCGGGGAGCTGTTTTTT. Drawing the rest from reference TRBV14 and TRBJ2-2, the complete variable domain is EAGVTQFPSHSVIEKGQTVTLRCDPISGHDNLYWYRRVMGKEIKFLLHFVKESKQDESGMPNNRFLAERTGGTYSTLKVQPAELEDSGVYFCASSQYDRDTYTGELFFGEGSRLTVL.

The CDR3 sequence: CASSYGDSTDTQYF. The DNA for the CDR3 is TGTGCCAGCAGTTATGGGGACTCCACAGATACGCAGTATTTT. This rearrangement joins TRBV27 to TRBJ2-3; maybe TRBD2 (6 bases). The V end lost 4 bases, the J end lost 2 bases, and 10 bases lay between the germline ends. This CDR3 has 14 residues. CDR1 is MNHEY and CDR2 is SMNVEV in the germline V gene (reference sequence).

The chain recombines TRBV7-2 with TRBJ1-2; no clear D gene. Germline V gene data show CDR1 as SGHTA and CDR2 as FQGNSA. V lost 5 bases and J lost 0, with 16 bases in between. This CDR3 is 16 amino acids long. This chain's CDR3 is CASSHEVRSPNYGYTF. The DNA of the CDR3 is TGTGCCAGCAGCCACGAGGTGCGGTCACCTAACTATGGCTACACCTTC.

CDR3 loop: CASSRINQPQHF. In DNA form, the CDR3 reads TGTGCCAGCAGTAGGATAAATCAGCCCCAGCATTTT. The chain couples TRBV28 to TRBJ1-5; D not certain. The V gene lost 5 bases and the J gene lost 4 bases, with 6 bases spanning the gap. Germline V gene data show CDR1 as MDHEN and CDR2 as SYDVKM. There are 12 residues in the CDR3.

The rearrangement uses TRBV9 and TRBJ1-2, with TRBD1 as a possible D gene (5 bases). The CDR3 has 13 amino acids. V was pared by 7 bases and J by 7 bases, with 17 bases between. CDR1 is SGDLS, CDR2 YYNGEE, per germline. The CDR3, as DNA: TGTGCCAGCGTGCCGGGGGATACCGGTGGCTACACCTTC. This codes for CASVPGDTGGYTF.

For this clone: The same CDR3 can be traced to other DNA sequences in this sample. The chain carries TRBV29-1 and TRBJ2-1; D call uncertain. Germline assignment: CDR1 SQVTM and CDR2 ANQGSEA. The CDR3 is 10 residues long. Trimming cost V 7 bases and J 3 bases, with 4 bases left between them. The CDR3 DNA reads TGCAGCGGGGTCTACAATGAGCAGTTCTTC. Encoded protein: CSGVYNEQFF.

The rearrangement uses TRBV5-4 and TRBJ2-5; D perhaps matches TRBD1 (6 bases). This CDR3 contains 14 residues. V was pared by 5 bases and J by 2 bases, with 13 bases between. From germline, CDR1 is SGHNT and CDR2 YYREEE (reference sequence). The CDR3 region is CASSLNRVQETQYF. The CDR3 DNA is TGTGCCAGCAGTCTCAACAGGGTTCAAGAGACCCAGTACTTC.

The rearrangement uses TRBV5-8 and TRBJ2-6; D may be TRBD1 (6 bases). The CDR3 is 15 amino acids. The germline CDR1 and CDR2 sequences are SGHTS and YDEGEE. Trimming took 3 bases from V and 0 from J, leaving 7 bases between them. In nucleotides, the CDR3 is TGTGCCAGCAGCTCACAGGGCTCTGGGGCCAACGTCCTGACTTTC. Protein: CASSSQGSGANVLTF.

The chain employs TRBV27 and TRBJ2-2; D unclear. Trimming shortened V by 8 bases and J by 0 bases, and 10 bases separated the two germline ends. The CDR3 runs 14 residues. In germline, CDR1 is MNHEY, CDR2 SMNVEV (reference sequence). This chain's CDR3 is CASRTPSNTGELFF. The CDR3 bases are TGTGCCAGCCGTACGCCGTCGAACACCGGGGAGCTGTTTTTT.

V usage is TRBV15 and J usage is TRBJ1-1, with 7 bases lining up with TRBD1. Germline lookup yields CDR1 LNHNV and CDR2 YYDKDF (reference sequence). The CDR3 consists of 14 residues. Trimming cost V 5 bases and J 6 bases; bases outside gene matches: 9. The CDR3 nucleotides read TGTGCCACCAGCCGCCCGACAGGGATGGCTGAAGCTTTCTTT. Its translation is CATSRPTGMAEAFF.

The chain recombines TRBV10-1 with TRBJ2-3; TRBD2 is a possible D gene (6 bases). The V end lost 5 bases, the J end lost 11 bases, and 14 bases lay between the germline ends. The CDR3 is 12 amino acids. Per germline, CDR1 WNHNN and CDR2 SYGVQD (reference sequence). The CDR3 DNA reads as TGCGCCAGCAGTCAGGAGGGCTTGGGGCAGTATTTT. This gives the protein CASSQEGLGQYF.

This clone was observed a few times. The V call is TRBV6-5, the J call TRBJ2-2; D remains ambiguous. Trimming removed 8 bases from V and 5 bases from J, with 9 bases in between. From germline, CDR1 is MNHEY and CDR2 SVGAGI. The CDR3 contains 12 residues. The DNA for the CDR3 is TGTGCCAGCGGAATCCGAACCGGGGAGCTGTTTTTT. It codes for CASGIRTGELFF.

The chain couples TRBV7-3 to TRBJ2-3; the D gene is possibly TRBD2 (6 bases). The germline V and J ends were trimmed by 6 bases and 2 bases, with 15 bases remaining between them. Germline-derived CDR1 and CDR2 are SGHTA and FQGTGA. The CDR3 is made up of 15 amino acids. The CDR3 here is CASSSTGVITDTQYF. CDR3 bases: TGTGCCAGCAGTTCCACGGGAGTTATCACAGATACGCAGTATTTT.

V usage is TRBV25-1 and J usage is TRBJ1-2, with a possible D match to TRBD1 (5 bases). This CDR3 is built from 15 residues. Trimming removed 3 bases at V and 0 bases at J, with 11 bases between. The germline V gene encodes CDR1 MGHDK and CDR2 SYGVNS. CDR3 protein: CASSDASRANYGYTF. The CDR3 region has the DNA TGTGCCAGCAGTGATGCCAGCAGGGCTAACTATGGCTACACCTTC.